The next 28 T cell receptor beta chains were all read from a single sample in a study of T cells of healthy individuals. TCRdb processed the 5' RACE reads anew with MiXCR; each CDR3 protein has one entry. The data contain about 96,000 distinct CDR3 sequences, roughly 18% of them singletons. The receptors shown here come from a human donor in good health.

This chain joins TRBV19 and TRBJ1-2; D unresolved. The CDR3 is 15 amino acids. Trimming cost V 7 bases and J 0 bases, with 15 bases left between them. Germline assignment: CDR1 LNHDA and CDR2 SQIVND (reference sequence). CDR3 bases: TGTGCCAGTACCCTGGACCGCGCGACTAACTATGGCTACACCTTC. Encoded protein: CASTLDRATNYGYTF.

CDR3 DNA: TGTGCCATCAGGGAGAGCGGGGGGCCCGATGAGCAGTTCTTC. This gives the protein CAIRESGGPDEQFF. The chain joins TRBV10-3 to TRBJ2-1, with 9 bases matching TRBD2. Unmatched junction bases numbered 8, after V lost 6 bases and J lost 8 bases. The germline V gene has CDR1 ENHRY and CDR2 SYGVKD. The CDR3 runs to 14 residues.

The chain links TRBV5-6 to TRBJ2-5, with D possibly being TRBD1 (5 bases). CDR1 SGHDT and CDR2 YYEEEE come from the germline V gene. The CDR3 is made up of 16 amino acids. The V end was cut by 4 bases, the J end by 2 bases, with 18 bases between. The CDR3 coding sequence is TGTGCCAGCAGCCCGGACCTGACAGTCCCTCAAGAGACCCAGTACTTC. Amino acid sequence: CASSPDLTVPQETQYF.

This clonotype was seen at least ten times. The chain is built from TRBV24-1 and TRBJ2-1, with 7 bases lining up with TRBD1. The CDR3 has 12 residues. Germline V gene sequence: CDR1 KGHDR, CDR2 SFDVKD. V was clipped by 9 bases and J by 2 bases; unmatched bases: 0. CDR3 protein: CATGTAYNEQFF. CDR3 in DNA: TGTGCCACCGGGACAGCCTACAATGAGCAGTTCTTC.

The J gene is TRBJ2-5, the V gene TRBV10-2; no clear D gene. Germline V gene data show CDR1 as WSHSY and CDR2 as SAAADI. V gave up 4 bases and J gave up 7 bases, with 16 bases separating them. CDR3 length: 14 amino acids. The CDR3 loop is CASSVTLRGGTQYF. CDR3 coding DNA: TGCGCCAGCAGTGTAACCCTGAGAGGCGGGACCCAGTACTTC.

This clonotype was detected many times. The chain joins TRBV5-6 to TRBJ1-3; D remains unclear. The CDR3 contains 17 residues. Germline lookup yields CDR1 SGHDT and CDR2 YYEEEE. V was pared by 4 bases and J by 0 bases, with 17 bases between. CDR3 residues: CASSDTPRAFSGNTIYF. The CDR3, as DNA: TGTGCCAGCAGCGATACCCCCCGGGCCTTCTCTGGAAACACCATATATTTT.

This clonotype was seen more than once but under ten times. V usage is TRBV18 and J usage is TRBJ2-7, with TRBD2 as a possible D gene (6 bases). The CDR3 consists of 13 residues. Per germline, CDR1 KGHSH and CDR2 LQKENI. V was trimmed by 4 bases and J by 3 bases, leaving 10 bases between them. CDR3 nucleotide sequence: TGTGCCAGCTCACGGGGGGACGGCTACGAGCAGTACTTC. Amino acids: CASSRGDGYEQYF.

The chain uses TRBV7-2 and TRBJ1-6; D uncertain. The V gene lost 1 base and the J gene lost 13 bases, with 17 bases spanning the gap. CDR3 size: 15 residues. Germline values: CDR1 SGHTA, CDR2 FQGNSA. DNA for the CDR3: TGTGCCAGCAGCTTAGTTGGGTCGGAGCCCAAGCCCCTCCACTTT. As protein: CASSLVGSEPKPLHF.

This clonotype was picked up a small number of times. V usage is TRBV18 and J usage is TRBJ1-5; no definite D call. CDR1 and CDR2 from the germline V gene are KGHSH and LQKENI. CDR3 length: 14 residues. Between the trimmed V and J ends, which lost 2 bases and 2 bases, there was a span of 7 bases. The CDR3 DNA sequence: TGTGCCAGCTCACCAGCCAGCGGCAATCAGCCCCAGCATTTT. As protein: CASSPASGNQPQHF.

The sample holds a few counts of this clonotype. The chain combines TRBV4-2 with TRBJ1-3, with unresolved D. CDR1 and CDR2 from the germline V gene are LGHNA and YNFKEQ. The CDR3 totals 17 residues. The germline V and J ends were trimmed by 0 bases and 0 bases, with 12 bases remaining between them. The CDR3 here is CASSQDSGSASGNTIYF. The CDR3, as DNA: TGTGCCAGCAGCCAAGATTCAGGCAGTGCCTCTGGAAACACCATATATTTT.

This clonotype has just a few counts. The chain employs TRBV5-1 and TRBJ1-2, with a tentative D call TRBD1 (5 bases). Germline CDR1 reads SGHRS; CDR2 reads YFSETQ. The CDR3 loop spans 13 amino acids. Trimming pared 0 bases from V and 4 bases from J, leaving 7 bases between. This chain's CDR3 is CASSLDGGYGYTF. DNA for the CDR3: TGCGCCAGCAGCTTGGATGGGGGCTATGGCTACACCTTC. Full variable domain (rest looked up from reference TRBV5-1 and TRBJ1-2): KAGVTQTPRYLIKTRGQQVTLSCSPISGHRSVSWYQQTPGQGLQFLFEYFSETQRNKGNFPGRFSGRQFSNSRSEMNVSTLELGDSALYLCASSLDGGYGYTFGSGTRLTVV.

The sample holds a few counts of this clonotype. The chain combines TRBV5-5 with TRBJ2-3; 8 bases line up with TRBD2. V lost 1 base and J lost 5; bases outside the gene matches: 6. The germline V gene has CDR1 SGHKS and CDR2 YYEKEE (reference sequence). The CDR3 is 15 residues long. The CDR3 region is CASSLNGRAIDTQYF. The CDR3, as DNA: TGTGCCAGCAGCTTGAACGGGAGGGCAATAGATACGCAGTATTTT. The complete variable domain, with remaining parts taken from reference TRBV5-5 and TRBJ2-3, reads DAGVTQSPTHLIKTRGQQVTLRCSPISGHKSVSWYQQVLGQGPQFIFQYYEKEERGRGNFPDRFSARQFPNYSSELNVNALLLGDSALYLCASSLNGRAIDTQYFGPGTRLTVL.

This clonotype was counted only a few times. The chain uses TRBV28 and TRBJ1-4, with 10 bases lining up with TRBD1. The CDR3 extends over 14 amino acids. Germline V CDR1 and CDR2: MDHEN, SYDVKM. V dropped 7 bases and J dropped 7; count of bases not matched to a gene: 6. CDR3 coding DNA: TGTGCCAGCACTCGGACAGGGGGGACTGAAAAACTGTTTTTT. Translating it yields CASTRTGGTEKLFF.

The CDR3 loop reads CASSRRAPYEQYF. For the CDR3, the DNA is TGTGCCAGCAGTCGCAGGGCGCCCTACGAGCAGTACTTC. The gene calls are TRBV6-5 and TRBJ2-7, with a weak D call TRBD1 (5 bases). The CDR3 length is 13 residues. The V gene lost 5 bases and the J gene lost 2 bases, with 10 bases spanning the gap. Germline CDR1 and CDR2: MNHEY and SVGAGI.

There are many counts of this clonotype. The chain carries TRBV5-1 and TRBJ2-5, with D possibly matching TRBD1 (5 bases). This CDR3 is built from 14 residues. The V end lost 0 bases, the J end lost 4 bases, and 10 bases lay between the germline ends. The germline V gene encodes CDR1 SGHRS and CDR2 YFSETQ. CDR3 nucleotides: TGCGCCAGCAGCTTGGGCAGGGCAGGAGAGACCCAGTACTTC. Translating it yields CASSLGRAGETQYF.

This clonotype was counted a few times. The rearrangement links TRBV20-1 to TRBJ2-5, with TRBD2 identical over 12 bases. The V and J ends lost 5 bases and 2 bases, in that order; junction bases with no gene match: 6. The CDR3 loop spans 15 amino acids. In germline, CDR1 is DFQATT, CDR2 SNEGSKA (reference sequence). CDR3 nucleotide sequence: TGCAGTGCTTTCAGGACTAGCGGGGAACAAGAGACCCAGTACTTC. Amino acids: CSAFRTSGEQETQYF.

V and J are TRBV4-2 and TRBJ2-4; D might be TRBD2 (5 bases). CDR3 length: 14 residues. Germline lookup yields CDR1 LGHNA and CDR2 YNFKEQ. V lost 0 bases to trimming and J lost 6 bases, with 9 bases between them. The DNA for the CDR3 is TGTGCCAGCAGCCAAGAAAGGGAGCCAAACATTCAGTACTTC. This translates into CASSQEREPNIQYF.

This clonotype was observed at least ten times. The CDR3 DNA is TGTGCCAGCTCACCAAACCGACTAGCGGGGCGGATTTACTACGAGCAGTACTTC. Its translation: CASSPNRLAGRIYYEQYF. This rearrangement joins TRBV18 to TRBJ2-7; 11 bases map to TRBD2. Germline loops: CDR1 KGHSH, CDR2 LQKENI. Trimming removed 2 bases from V and 3 bases from J; junction bases left unmatched: 12. The CDR3 is made up of 18 amino acids.

This clonotype appeared a few times. The V gene is TRBV4-3, the J gene TRBJ1-4; 8 bases align to TRBD1. This CDR3 is built from 16 residues. Unmatched junction bases numbered 8, after V lost 3 bases and J lost 5 bases. In germline, CDR1 is LGHNA, CDR2 YSLEER. The CDR3 DNA follows: TGCGCCAGCAGCCAGCTCCGAGACAGGGGAAATGAAAAACTGTTTTTT. Protein sequence: CASSQLRDRGNEKLFF.

The V call is TRBV2, the J call TRBJ2-1; 10 nucleotides align to TRBD2. This CDR3 region has 15 residues. CDR1 and CDR2 from the germline V gene are SNHLY and FYNNEI. V lost 7 bases and J lost 8; bases outside the gene matches: 11. The CDR3 nucleotides are TGTGCCAGCAACCAGCGGGGGGGAGGTACATATGAGCAGTTCTTC. Translation: CASNQRGGGTYEQFF.

CDR3 region: CASSLAPPGQSNRETQYF. CDR3 in DNA: TGTGCCAGCAGTTTAGCCCCCCCGGGACAGTCCAATAGGGAGACCCAGTACTTC. The rearrangement joins TRBV28 to TRBJ2-5; 7 bases are shared with TRBD1. This CDR3 region has 18 residues. CDR1 is MDHEN, CDR2 SYDVKM, per germline. V dropped 2 bases and J dropped 5; count of bases not matched to a gene: 17.

This clonotype was seen many times. This chain links TRBV29-1 with TRBJ1-2, with D possibly matching TRBD1 (6 bases). CDR3 size: 13 residues. CDR1 is SQVTM and CDR2 is ANQGSEA in the germline V gene. Between the trimmed V and J ends, which lost 0 bases and 8 bases, there was a span of 13 bases. The CDR3 is CSVEDPDGGGYTF. The CDR3 DNA reads TGCAGCGTTGAAGATCCTGACGGGGGCGGCTACACCTTC. Full variable domain (outside the CDR3, taken from reference TRBV29-1 and TRBJ1-2): SAVISQKPSRDICQRGTSLTIQCQVDSQVTMMFWYRQQPGQSLTLIATANQGSEATYESGFVIDKFPISRPNLTFSTLTVSNMSPEDSSIYLCSVEDPDGGGYTFGSGTRLTVV.

This clonotype has just a few counts. This chain joins TRBV6-2 or TRBV6-3 and TRBJ2-3, with 7 positions matching TRBD1. The CDR3 sequence is 13 residues long. Looked up from germline, CDR1 is MNHEY and CDR2 is SVGEGT. With 6 bases clipped from V and 2 bases from J, the junction kept 2 bases outside the gene matches. The CDR3 loop is CASRDRNTDTQYF. The CDR3 DNA follows: TGTGCCAGCAGGGACAGGAACACAGATACGCAGTATTTT.

This clonotype was recorded many times. The V and J genes are TRBV6-2 or TRBV6-3 and TRBJ2-2, with D perhaps matching TRBD2 (5 bases). In germline, CDR1 is MNHEY, CDR2 SVGEGT. This CDR3 is built from 17 residues. Deletions cut 2 bases from V and 3 bases from J, with 16 bases between. The CDR3 DNA reads as TGTGCCAGCAGTTACCCACCTGGAGGTGGGGACACCGGGGAGCTGTTTTTT. This translates into CASSYPPGGGDTGELFF.

The V gene is TRBV18, the J gene TRBJ1-1, with TRBD1 as a possible D gene (6 bases). The CDR3 has 15 amino acids. Trimming left V 3 bases short and J 3 bases short, with 14 bases between. CDR1 KGHSH and CDR2 LQKENI come from the germline V gene. CDR3 sequence (DNA): TGTGCCAGCTCACCTATACGGGGGGCCGACACTGAAGCTTTCTTT. It yields the protein CASSPIRGADTEAFF.

This clonotype was seen repeatedly, ten times or more. This chain joins TRBV6-6 and TRBJ2-7; 8 bases agree with TRBD1. The CDR3 sequence is 16 residues long. Losses at the gene ends were 0 bases for V and 2 bases for J; bases not matched to a gene: 6. The germline CDR1 and CDR2 sequences are MNHNY and SVGAGI (reference sequence). CDR3 protein: CASSYSRDRLTYEQYF. In DNA form, the CDR3 reads TGTGCCAGCAGTTACTCCCGGGACAGGCTTACCTACGAGCAGTACTTC.

This clonotype was picked up many times. The chain is built from TRBV6-1 and TRBJ2-7, with TRBD1 as a possible D gene (5 bases). The length of the CDR3 is 15 residues. Trimming took 0 bases from V and 1 from J, leaving 10 bases between them. Germline loops: CDR1 MNHNS, CDR2 SASEGT. The CDR3 sequence: CASSEAPGRSYEQYF. In DNA, the CDR3 is TGTGCCAGCAGTGAAGCTCCAGGGCGGTCCTACGAGCAGTACTTC.

The rearrangement uses TRBV4-3 and TRBJ2-5; D remains ambiguous. Germline CDR1 LGHNA, CDR2 YSLEER. V was clipped by 4 bases and J by 5 bases, with 11 bases between them. There are 13 residues in the CDR3. The CDR3 spells CASSLSLLETQYF. The CDR3 nucleotides are TGCGCCAGCAGCCTCAGTCTACTGGAGACCCAGTACTTC.